Shown below are 30 T cell receptor beta chains from a single sample sequenced in a study of blood T cell repertoires in COVID-19. Assay: immunoSEQ multiplex PCR; the TCRdb copy retains only in-frame clones and omits some. The sample includes 200,000 to 250,000 clones, 83% of them seen just once. Material for sequencing was PBMCs or T cells enriched from blood (not recorded which). The receptors come from a woman aged 50 to 60 who had been exposed to COVID-19.

The rearrangement uses TRBV19 and TRBJ1-5; 8 bases are shared with TRBD1. V lost 5 bases, J lost 6 bases, and 9 bases stayed unmatched. The CDR3 is 15 amino acids. Germline V CDR1 and CDR2: LNHDA, SQIVND (reference sequence). The CDR3 nucleotides read TGTGCCAGTAGTCCGATCGACAGGGGACCTCAGCCCCAGCATTTT. As protein: CASSPIDRGPQPQHF.

This sequence joins TRBV27 and TRBJ1-1; 7 bases are shared with TRBD1. CDR3 size: 13 residues. Germline loops: CDR1 MNHEY, CDR2 SMNVEV (reference sequence). Unmatched junction bases numbered 6, after V lost 6 bases and J lost 5 bases. CDR3 amino acids: CASSNRGPTEAFF. In DNA, the CDR3 is TGTGCCAGCAGCAACAGGGGCCCAACTGAAGCTTTCTTT.

The V gene is TRBV5-1, the J gene TRBJ2-7; D unresolved. Germline assignment: CDR1 SGHRS and CDR2 YFSETQ. The CDR3 extends over 12 amino acids. V lost 3 bases, J lost 1 base, and 5 bases lay in between. CDR3: CASSSNSYEQYF. The CDR3, as DNA: TGCGCCAGCAGCTCCAATTCCTACGAGCAGTACTTC.

J is TRBJ1-1 and V is TRBV29-1, with no clear D. V was trimmed by 3 bases and J by 0 bases, leaving 8 bases between them. The CDR3 is 13 residues long. The germline V gene has CDR1 SQVTM and CDR2 ANQGSEA. The CDR3 loop is CSVESGMNTEAFF. The CDR3 nucleotides read TGCAGCGTTGAGTCAGGAATGAACACTGAAGCTTTCTTT.

This chain links TRBV7-2 with TRBJ2-1; the match to TRBD2 covers 9 bases. CDR1 SGHTA and CDR2 FQGNSA come from the germline V gene. V shed 5 bases and J 4 bases; nucleotides not matched to a gene: 6. There are 15 residues in the CDR3. CDR3 bases: TGTGCCAGCAGCCAAAGCGGGGGGTTGTACAATGAGCAGTTCTTC. It specifies CASSQSGGLYNEQFF. Full variable domain (outside the CDR3, taken from reference TRBV7-2 and TRBJ2-1): GAGVSQSPSNKVTEKGKDVELRCDPISGHTALYWYRQSLGQGLEFLIYFQGNSAPDKSGLPSDRFSAERTGGSVSTLTIQRTQQEDSAVYLCASSQSGGLYNEQFFGPGTRLTVL.

This clone was observed a few times. The chain has TRBV5-4 and TRBJ2-7; 7 positions match TRBD1. The CDR3 extends over 17 amino acids. Looked up from germline, CDR1 is SGHNT and CDR2 is YYREEE (reference sequence). The V and J ends lost 1 base and 1 base, in that order; junction bases with no gene match: 11. The CDR3: CASSLKGWTGVSYEQYF. In DNA form, the CDR3 reads TGTGCCAGCAGCTTGAAAGGGTGGACAGGCGTTTCCTACGAGCAGTACTTC.

The chain links TRBV3-1 (or the pseudogene TRBV3-2) to TRBJ2-2; 7 bases line up with TRBD1. The CDR3 is 14 amino acids. Germline V CDR1 and CDR2: LGHDT, YNNKEL (reference sequence). V lost 5 bases, J lost 6 bases, and 6 bases stayed unmatched. The CDR3 here is CASSYTGDAGELFF. CDR3 sequence (DNA): TGTGCCAGCAGCTATACAGGGGACGCCGGGGAGCTGTTTTTT.

This chain joins TRBV2 and TRBJ1-5; D is perhaps TRBD1 (5 bases). V was pared by 4 bases and J by 4 bases, with 14 bases between. The CDR3 is 15 amino acids. Germline loops: CDR1 SNHLY, CDR2 FYNNEI. CDR3 sequence: CASSARGTGNQPQHF. The CDR3 DNA follows: TGTGCCAGCAGTGCGCGGGGCACCGGGAATCAGCCCCAGCATTTT.

The chain is built from TRBV6-5 and TRBJ1-6; 9 bases fit TRBD1. This CDR3 is 15 amino acids long. The trim removed 7 bases at V and 10 bases at J, leaving 11 bases unmatched. Germline CDR1 MNHEY, CDR2 SVGAGI. The DNA of the CDR3 is TGTGCCAGCACCACTACCGGGACAGGGAAATCACCCCTCCACTTT. This codes for CASTTTGTGKSPLHF.

In this sample, this clone turned up once. The CDR3 DNA is TGTGCCAGCAGCCTCCGGGGGGGCCTCATGAACACTGAAGCTTTCTTT. This sequence encodes CASSLRGGLMNTEAFF. The rearrangement joins TRBV3-1 (or the pseudogene TRBV3-2) to TRBJ1-1; possibly TRBD1 for D (6 bases). The CDR3 loop spans 16 amino acids. V shed 4 bases and J shed 0 bases, with 15 bases lying between them. The germline gives CDR1 LGHDT, CDR2 YNNKEL (reference sequence).

The rearrangement joins TRBV5-1 to TRBJ1-1, with unresolved D. The CDR3 runs 13 residues. Germline CDR1 and CDR2: SGHRS and YFSETQ. The V end was cut by 4 bases, the J end by 5 bases, with 12 bases between. This chain's CDR3 is CASSNLTATEAFF. The DNA for the CDR3 is TGCGCCAGCAGCAACCTAACAGCTACTGAAGCTTTCTTT.

This clone was detected only a few times. The chain employs TRBV27 and TRBJ1-2, with a possible D match to TRBD1 (6 bases). CDR1 and CDR2 from the germline V gene are MNHEY and SMNVEV (reference sequence). V was clipped by 5 bases and J by 0 bases, with 13 bases between them. The length of the CDR3 is 15 residues. This CDR3 is CASSPYRETNYGYTF. The CDR3 nucleotides are TGTGCCAGCAGTCCCTACAGGGAAACTAACTATGGCTACACCTTC.

The rearrangement uses TRBV27 and TRBJ1-2; maybe TRBD1 (6 bases). V was pared by 6 bases and J by 5 bases, with 16 bases between. This CDR3 spans 14 amino acids. CDR1 MNHEY and CDR2 SMNVEV come from the germline V gene (reference sequence). The CDR3: CASRYQQGGYGYTF. In nucleotides, the CDR3 is TGTGCCAGCAGGTACCAACAGGGAGGGTATGGCTACACCTTC.

V and J are TRBV19 and TRBJ1-1; 8 bases align to TRBD1. The CDR3 totals 11 residues. The J segment lost 10 bases and the V segment lost 7 bases, leaving 5 bases of the junction unmatched. The germline V gene has CDR1 LNHDA and CDR2 SQIVND (reference sequence). The chain's CDR3 is CASTQGAGAFF. CDR3 sequence (DNA): TGTGCCAGTACCCAGGGGGCAGGAGCTTTCTTT.

The chain is built from TRBV7-9 and TRBJ2-3; TRBD1 agrees at 8 bases. Germline CDR1 and CDR2: SEHNR and FQNEAQ (reference sequence). This CDR3 spans 14 amino acids. Losses at the gene ends were 4 bases for V and 8 bases for J; bases not matched to a gene: 8. The CDR3 sequence: CASSSGTGWSTQYF. The CDR3 coding sequence is TGTGCCAGCAGCTCCGGGACAGGATGGAGTACGCAGTATTTT.

This clone was recorded at least ten times. J is TRBJ2-7 and V is TRBV9, with a weak D call TRBD2 (7 bases). This CDR3 has 15 residues. CDR1 and CDR2 (germline): SGDLS, YYNGEE. The V and J ends lost 0 bases and 3 bases respectively, with 13 bases between them. CDR3 DNA: TGTGCCAGCAGCGTAGGTCCGGGGGGCATCTACGAGCAGTACTTC. Its protein product is CASSVGPGGIYEQYF.

This chain connects TRBV5-6 to TRBJ1-2, with D possibly matching TRBD1 (5 bases). With 5 bases removed from V and 2 bases from J, the gap between germline ends came to 16 bases. This CDR3 is 15 amino acids long. Germline V CDR1 and CDR2: SGHDT, YYEEEE. The CDR3 DNA follows: TGTGCCAGCAGTCCTCTCCGGGGGTACAACTATGGCTACACCTTC. Translating it yields CASSPLRGYNYGYTF.

The chain links TRBV9 to TRBJ2-7; weak D call: TRBD2 (7 bases). The CDR3 runs to 15 residues. In germline, CDR1 is SGDLS, CDR2 YYNGEE. Deletions cut 0 bases from V and 5 bases from J, with 15 bases between. CDR3 bases: TGTGCCAGCAGCGTAGGGGGAGGGGGTATCGACGAGCAGTACTTC. The encoded protein is CASSVGGGGIDEQYF.

The chain carries TRBV29-1 and TRBJ1-1, with D tentatively TRBD1 (6 bases). Per germline, CDR1 SQVTM and CDR2 ANQGSEA. This CDR3 has 16 amino acids. CDR3 DNA: TGCACCGAGCGGGGCAGGGGATCCGCATCCTGGACTGAAGCTTTCTTT. Its protein product is CTERGRGSASWTEAFF.

This sequence joins TRBV19 and TRBJ2-2, with TRBD1 matching 7 bases. Per germline, CDR1 LNHDA and CDR2 SQIVND (reference sequence). Losses at the gene ends were 2 bases for V and 3 bases for J; bases not matched to a gene: 0. CDR3 size: 14 residues. CDR3 coding DNA: TGTGCCAGTAGTATAACAGGGGACACCGGGGAGCTGTTTTTT. Protein: CASSITGDTGELFF.

This clone was counted only a few times. At the DNA level, this CDR3 is encoded by other sequences in the same sample as well. The chain employs TRBV5-5 and TRBJ1-1; D is undetermined. V was pared by 0 bases and J by 3 bases, with 12 bases between. The CDR3 is 15 residues long. Germline loops: CDR1 SGHKS, CDR2 YYEKEE (reference sequence). CDR3 protein: CASSLEGEGYTEAFF. CDR3 sequence (DNA): TGTGCCAGCAGCTTGGAGGGAGAAGGGTACACTGAAGCTTTCTTT.

This clone was seen more than once but under ten times. The V gene is TRBV6-1, the J gene TRBJ2-3; possible D gene TRBD1, 7 bases. This CDR3 is 17 amino acids long. Germline lookup yields CDR1 MNHNS and CDR2 SASEGT. Trimming took off 2 bases at V and 3 bases at J, with 18 bases between the two ends. CDR3 bases: TGTGCCAGCAGTGAAAGATCAGGGGGGTCGAGAACAGATACGCAGTATTTT. It translates to CASSERSGGSRTDTQYF.

CDR3 protein: CASSSVIVTGKETQYF. The CDR3 region has the DNA TGTGCCAGCAGCTCGGTGATTGTAACAGGAAAAGAGACCCAGTACTTC. The chain links TRBV5-6 to TRBJ2-5; the D gene is possibly TRBD1 (5 bases). CDR1 SGHDT and CDR2 YYEEEE come from the germline V gene. The CDR3 extends over 16 amino acids. V dropped 3 bases and J dropped 3 bases, with 18 bases sitting between them. Looking up the rest from reference TRBV5-6 and TRBJ2-5 gives the full variable domain: DAGVTQSPTHLIKTRGQQVTLRCSPKSGHDTVSWYQQALGQGPQFIFQYYEEEERQRGNFPDRFSGHQFPNYSSELNVNALLLGDSALYLCASSSVIVTGKETQYFGPGTRLLVL.

This chain links TRBV6-6 with TRBJ1-2; TRBD1 agrees at 8 bases. This CDR3 spans 14 amino acids. Germline loops: CDR1 MNHNY, CDR2 SVGAGI (reference sequence). V dropped 5 bases and J dropped 2; count of bases not matched to a gene: 4. CDR3 sequence: CASSPWTGNYGYTF. In DNA, the CDR3 is TGTGCCAGCAGTCCCTGGACAGGGAACTATGGCTACACCTTC.

The chain couples TRBV10-1 to TRBJ1-4; D unclear. V lost 7 bases and J 4 bases, leaving 13 bases between the germline ends. The germline gives CDR1 WNHNN, CDR2 SYGVQD (reference sequence). The CDR3 is made up of 14 amino acids. CDR3 amino acids: CASTTRLGNEKLFF. The CDR3, as DNA: TGCGCCAGCACAACGAGGCTGGGTAATGAAAAACTGTTTTTT.

J is TRBJ1-5 and V is TRBV12-3 or TRBV12-4; 8 bases are a match to TRBD1. Trimming cost V 1 base and J 11 bases; bases outside gene matches: 4. The CDR3 runs to 13 residues. The CDR3 DNA reads TGTGCCAGCAGTTTAGGCGAGACAGGGGCCCAGCATTTT. It codes for CASSLGETGAQHF.

The rearrangement links TRBV14 to TRBJ2-7, with 8 bases fitting TRBD1. With V trimmed by 4 bases and J by 4 bases, 15 bases remained unmatched. Germline V gives CDR1 SGHDN, CDR2 FVKESK. The CDR3 is 17 residues long. The CDR3 protein is CASSPDRGRQGRYEQYF. The CDR3 coding sequence is TGTGCCAGCAGCCCCGATAGGGGGCGACAGGGGAGATACGAGCAGTACTTC. Supplemented by reference TRBV14 and TRBJ2-7, the full variable domain reads EAGVTQFPSHSVIEKGQTVTLRCDPISGHDNLYWYRRVMGKEIKFLLHFVKESKQDESGMPNNRFLAERTGGTYSTLKVQPAELEDSGVYFCASSPDRGRQGRYEQYFGPGTRLTVT.

The chain is built from TRBV24-1 and TRBJ2-1; D is possibly TRBD2 (5 bases). Germline CDR1 is KGHDR and CDR2 is SFDVKD. This CDR3 region has 16 residues. V was clipped by 4 bases and J by 0 bases, with 12 bases between them. The chain's CDR3 is CATSEPEGNSYNEQFF. The DNA of the CDR3 is TGTGCCACCAGTGAACCTGAGGGAAACTCCTACAATGAGCAGTTCTTC.

The chain uses TRBV18 and TRBJ2-3; 9 nucleotides match TRBD2. This CDR3 is built from 16 residues. CDR1 KGHSH and CDR2 LQKENI come from the germline V gene. V shed 0 bases and J 6 bases; nucleotides not matched to a gene: 7. CDR3 sequence (DNA): TGTGCCAGCTCACCACCGTGGGCTAGCGGGGAGGATACGCAGTATTTT. This translates into CASSPPWASGEDTQYF.

The chain recombines TRBV6-6 with TRBJ1-4, with D uncertain. The V and J ends lost 2 bases and 7 bases respectively, with 8 bases between them. This CDR3 has 13 amino acids. The germline CDR1 and CDR2 sequences are MNHNY and SVGAGI (reference sequence). The CDR3 nucleotides are TGTGCCAGCAGTTACCTAGCGGTTGAAAAACTGTTTTTT. This gives the protein CASSYLAVEKLFF.